The clone carrying this T cell receptor beta chain was seen at least ten times. Deep level was the assay's run setting. When replicate PCRs were run on sorted subsets, they used 200 ng DNA, around 33,000 T cell genomes. Clones were read by immunoSEQ multiplex PCR, and TCRdb kept only the in-frame ones, dropping some. The table includes fewer than 1.4 million clones, around 78% detected once. This sample was included in a study of shared clonotypes between healthy human individuals. Whole-study context: Donors, aged 18 to 49, were a couple of women and three men. CD8 memory received one plate per donor, CD8 naive two, CD4 memory three and CD4 naive three.

This CDR3 comprises 13 residues. Trimming removed 1 base at V and 7 bases at J, with 10 bases between. Germline V lookup: CDR1 LNHDA, CDR2 SQIVND (reference sequence). The source is a man younger than 30 in good health. Some clones in this sample may be carry-over from other donors' samples. The chain employs TRBV19 and TRBJ1-2; D ambiguous. The specimen was memory CD4+ T cells from PBMCs. The subset is: CD45RA-negative fraction. The DNA of the CDR3 is TGTGCCAGTAGTATAGTAGAGGGATCTGGCTACACCTTC. Translating it yields CASSIVEGSGYTF. Drawing the rest from reference TRBV19 and TRBJ1-2, the complete variable domain is DGGITQSPKYLFRKEGQNVTLSCEQNLNHDAMYWYRQDPGQGLRLIYYSQIVNDFQKGDIAEGYSVSREKKESFPLTVTSAQKNPTAFYLCASSIVEGSGYTFGSGTRLTVV.